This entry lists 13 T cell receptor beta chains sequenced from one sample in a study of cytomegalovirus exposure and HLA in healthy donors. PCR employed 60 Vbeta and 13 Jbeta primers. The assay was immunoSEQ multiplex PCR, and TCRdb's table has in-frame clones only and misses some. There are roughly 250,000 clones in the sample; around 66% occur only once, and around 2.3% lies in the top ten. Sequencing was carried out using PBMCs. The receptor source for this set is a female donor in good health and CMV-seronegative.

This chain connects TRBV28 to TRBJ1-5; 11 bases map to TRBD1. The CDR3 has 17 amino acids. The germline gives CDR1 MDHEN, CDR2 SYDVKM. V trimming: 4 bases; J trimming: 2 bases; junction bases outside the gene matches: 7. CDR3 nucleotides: TGTGCCAGCAGTTCCCCGGACAGGGGGCATGGCAATCAGCCCCAGCATTTT. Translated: CASSSPDRGHGNQPQHF.

For the CDR3, the DNA is TGTGCCAGCAGTCCATCCATCGCCGACAGGATTTATGGCTACACCTTC. Translated, it gives CASSPSIADRIYGYTF. The chain recombines TRBV27 with TRBJ1-2; D possibly corresponds to TRBD1 (6 bases). The CDR3 sequence is 16 residues long. Germline lookup yields CDR1 MNHEY and CDR2 SMNVEV (reference sequence). Trimming took off 5 bases at V and 5 bases at J, with 21 bases between the two ends.

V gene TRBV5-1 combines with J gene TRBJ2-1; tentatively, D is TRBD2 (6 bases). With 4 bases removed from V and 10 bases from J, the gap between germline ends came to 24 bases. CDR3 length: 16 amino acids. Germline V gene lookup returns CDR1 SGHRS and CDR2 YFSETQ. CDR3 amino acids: CASSPGALTGVVEQFF. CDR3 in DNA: TGCGCCAGCAGCCCCGGTGCTTTAACGGGGGTTGTGGAGCAGTTCTTC.

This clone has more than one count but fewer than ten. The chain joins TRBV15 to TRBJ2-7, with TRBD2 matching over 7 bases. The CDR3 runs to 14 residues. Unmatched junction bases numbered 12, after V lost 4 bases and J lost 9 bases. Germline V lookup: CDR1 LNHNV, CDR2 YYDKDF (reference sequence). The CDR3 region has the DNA TGTGCCACCAGCAACCGACTAGCCGCTTTGGGGCAGTACTTC. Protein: CATSNRLAALGQYF.

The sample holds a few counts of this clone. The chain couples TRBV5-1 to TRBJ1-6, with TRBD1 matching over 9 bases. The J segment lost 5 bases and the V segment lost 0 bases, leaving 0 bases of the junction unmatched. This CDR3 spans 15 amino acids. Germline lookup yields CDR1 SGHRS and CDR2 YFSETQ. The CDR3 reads CASSLGTGDNSPLHF. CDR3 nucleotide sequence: TGCGCCAGCAGCTTGGGGACAGGGGATAATTCACCCCTCCACTTT.

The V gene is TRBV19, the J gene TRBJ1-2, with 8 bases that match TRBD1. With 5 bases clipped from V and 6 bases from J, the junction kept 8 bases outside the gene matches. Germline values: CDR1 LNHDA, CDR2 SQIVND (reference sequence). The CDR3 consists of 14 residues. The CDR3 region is CASSLWTGMNGYTF. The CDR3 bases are TGTGCCAGTAGTTTGTGGACAGGGATGAATGGCTACACCTTC.

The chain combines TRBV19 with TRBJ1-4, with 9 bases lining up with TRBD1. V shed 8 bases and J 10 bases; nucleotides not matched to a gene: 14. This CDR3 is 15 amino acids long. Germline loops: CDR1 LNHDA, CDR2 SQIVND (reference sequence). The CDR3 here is CASSPGDRASPKLFF. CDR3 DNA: TGTGCCAGTTCCCCGGGGGACAGGGCGTCCCCAAAACTGTTTTTT.

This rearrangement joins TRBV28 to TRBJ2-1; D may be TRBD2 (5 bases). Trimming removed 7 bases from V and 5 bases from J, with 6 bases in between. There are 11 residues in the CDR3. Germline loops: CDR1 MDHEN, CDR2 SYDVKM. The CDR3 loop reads CASTEDNEQFF. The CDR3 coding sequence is TGTGCCAGCACGGAGGACAATGAGCAGTTCTTC.

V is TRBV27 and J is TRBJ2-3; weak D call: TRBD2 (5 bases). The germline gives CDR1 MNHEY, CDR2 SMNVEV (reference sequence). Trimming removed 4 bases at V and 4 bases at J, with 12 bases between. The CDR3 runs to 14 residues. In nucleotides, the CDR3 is TGTGCCAGCAGTTCGTGGGAGTCGGCAGATACGCAGTATTTT. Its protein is CASSSWESADTQYF.

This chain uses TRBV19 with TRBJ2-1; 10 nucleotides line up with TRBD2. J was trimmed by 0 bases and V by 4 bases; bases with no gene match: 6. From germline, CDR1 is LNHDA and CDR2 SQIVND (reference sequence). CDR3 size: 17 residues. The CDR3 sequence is CASSRGLAVSSYNEQFF. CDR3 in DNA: TGTGCCAGTAGTAGAGGACTAGCGGTCAGCTCCTACAATGAGCAGTTCTTC.

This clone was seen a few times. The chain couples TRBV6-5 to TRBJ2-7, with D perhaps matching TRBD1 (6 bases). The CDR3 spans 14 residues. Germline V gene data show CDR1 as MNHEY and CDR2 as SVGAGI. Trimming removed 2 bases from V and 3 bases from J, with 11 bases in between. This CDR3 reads CASSYGRQVYEQYF. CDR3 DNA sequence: TGTGCCAGCAGTTACGGTCGACAGGTCTACGAGCAGTACTTC.

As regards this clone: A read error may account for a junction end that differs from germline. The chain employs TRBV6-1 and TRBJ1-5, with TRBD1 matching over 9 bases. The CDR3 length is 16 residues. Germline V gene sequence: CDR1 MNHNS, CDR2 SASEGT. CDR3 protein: CASSEGVTGGSQPQHF. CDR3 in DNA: TGTGCCAGCAGCGAAGGCGTCACAGGGGGCTCTCAGCCCCAGCATTTT.

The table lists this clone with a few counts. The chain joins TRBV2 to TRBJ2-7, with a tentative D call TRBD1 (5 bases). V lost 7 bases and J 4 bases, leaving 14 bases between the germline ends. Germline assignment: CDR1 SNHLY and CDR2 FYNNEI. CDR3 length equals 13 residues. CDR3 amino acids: CASTQGGFYEQYF. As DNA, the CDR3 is TGTGCCAGCACCCAGGGTGGTTTTTACGAGCAGTACTTC. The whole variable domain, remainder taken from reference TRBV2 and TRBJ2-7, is EPEVTQTPSHQVTQMGQEVILRCVPISNHLYFYWYRQILGQKVEFLVSFYNNEISEKSEIFDDQFSVERPDGSNFTLKIRSTKLEDSAMYFCASTQGGFYEQYFGPGTRLTVT.